This record covers a single T cell receptor (beta chain). These data are taken from a study of tumor T cells in aggressive B-cell lymphoma. Clones were read by immunoSEQ multiplex PCR, and TCRdb kept only the in-frame ones, dropping some. Among 10,000 or so clones listed, 65% to 90% were seen once. V was pared by 4 bases and J by 3 bases, with 12 bases between. Germline V CDR1 and CDR2: SNHLY, FYNNEI. This CDR3 has 15 residues. The TCR was taken from an adult with diffuse large B cell lymphoma. The sequenced sample consisted of tumor tissue. The gene calls are TRBV2 and TRBJ1-4; D is perhaps TRBD1 (5 bases). The chain's CDR3 is CASSGQGGPNEKLFF. The DNA for the CDR3 is TGTGCCAGCAGTGGCCAGGGAGGGCCTAATGAAAAACTGTTTTTT.